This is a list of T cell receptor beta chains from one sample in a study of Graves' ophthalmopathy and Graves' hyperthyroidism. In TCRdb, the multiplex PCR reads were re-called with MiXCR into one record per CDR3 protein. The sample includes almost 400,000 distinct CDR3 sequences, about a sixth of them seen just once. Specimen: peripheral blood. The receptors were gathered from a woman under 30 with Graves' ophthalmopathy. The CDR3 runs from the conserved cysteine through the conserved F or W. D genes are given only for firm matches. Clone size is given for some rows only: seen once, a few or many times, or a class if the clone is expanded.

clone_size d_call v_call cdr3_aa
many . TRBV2 CASREGENGELFF
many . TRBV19 CASSIRGPNTEAFF
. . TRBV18 CASSPSVGVNTEAFF
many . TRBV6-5 CASSPHNEAFF
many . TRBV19 CASSTKVFGYEQYF
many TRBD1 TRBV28 CASTPPGTGGYEQYF
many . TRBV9 CASSVEGRLNTEAFF
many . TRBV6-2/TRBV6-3 CASSYSAGDQETQYF
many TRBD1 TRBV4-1 CASSFGQGATYEQYF
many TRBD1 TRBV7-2 CASSWDRRTVGAEAFF
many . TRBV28 CASSWGRGETQYF
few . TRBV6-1 CASSHQGSYEQYF